Listed here is a single TCR beta chain. The protocol was immunoSEQ multiplex PCR, while the TCRdb copy is restricted to in-frame clones and leaves out a portion. The sample contains hundreds of thousands of clones, just under 95% of which appear only once. The data are from a study of shared T cell receptors in the human thymus. This sequence was found in a human donor. The specimen was thymocytes.

The CDR3 DNA sequence: TGTGCCATCAGTGAGATCAGGAGGGTCAATGAGCAGTTCTTC. The encoded protein is CAISEIRRVNEQFF. The gene calls are TRBV10-3 and TRBJ2-1; a possible D gene is TRBD2 (6 bases). V shed 2 bases and J shed 6 bases, with 11 bases lying between them. Germline CDR1 ENHRY, CDR2 SYGVKD. This CDR3 comprises 14 residues.